This entry features one T cell receptor (beta chain) sequence. This sample was taken from a study of blood T cell repertoires in COVID-19. Background on the study: Spain, Italy and the United States supplied samples that represented acute and convalescent COVID-19. From T cells, B-cell-depleted T cells, or PBMCs came the material, which was cDNA or gDNA.

Germline V gives CDR1 MNHEY, CDR2 SVGAGI. The CDR3 spans 11 residues. V was shortened by 2 bases and J by 7 bases, with 5 bases between the two germline ends. Authors' data handling: Amplification of reference gene primers provided the estimated nucleated cell counts. Repertoires were generated with immunoSEQ multiplex PCR, while TCRdb's copy carries only in-frame clones and drops some. That table furnishes V, J and clone size, whereas the DNA furnished D and trimming. The sample shows about 120,000 clones, approximately 88% of them seen only once. This chain connects TRBV6-5 to TRBJ2-5, with D maybe TRBD2 (5 bases). The sequence came from a man aged 45-65 years with acute or convalescent COVID-19. The sample taken for sequencing was peripheral blood. The CDR3 protein is CASSYRGTQYF. The CDR3 nucleotides read TGTGCCAGCAGTTACCGGGGGACCCAGTACTTC.